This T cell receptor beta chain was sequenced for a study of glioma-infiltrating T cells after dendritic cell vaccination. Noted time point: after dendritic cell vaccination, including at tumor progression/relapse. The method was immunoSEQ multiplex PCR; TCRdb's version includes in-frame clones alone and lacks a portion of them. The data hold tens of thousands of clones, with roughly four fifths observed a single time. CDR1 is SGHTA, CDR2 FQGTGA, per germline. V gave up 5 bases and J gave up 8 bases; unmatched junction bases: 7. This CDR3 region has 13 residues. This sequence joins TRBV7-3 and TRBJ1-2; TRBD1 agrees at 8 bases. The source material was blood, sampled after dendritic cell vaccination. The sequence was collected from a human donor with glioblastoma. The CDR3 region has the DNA TGTGCCAGCAGCCCCGACAGGGGAATGGGCTACACCTTC. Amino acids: CASSPDRGMGYTF.